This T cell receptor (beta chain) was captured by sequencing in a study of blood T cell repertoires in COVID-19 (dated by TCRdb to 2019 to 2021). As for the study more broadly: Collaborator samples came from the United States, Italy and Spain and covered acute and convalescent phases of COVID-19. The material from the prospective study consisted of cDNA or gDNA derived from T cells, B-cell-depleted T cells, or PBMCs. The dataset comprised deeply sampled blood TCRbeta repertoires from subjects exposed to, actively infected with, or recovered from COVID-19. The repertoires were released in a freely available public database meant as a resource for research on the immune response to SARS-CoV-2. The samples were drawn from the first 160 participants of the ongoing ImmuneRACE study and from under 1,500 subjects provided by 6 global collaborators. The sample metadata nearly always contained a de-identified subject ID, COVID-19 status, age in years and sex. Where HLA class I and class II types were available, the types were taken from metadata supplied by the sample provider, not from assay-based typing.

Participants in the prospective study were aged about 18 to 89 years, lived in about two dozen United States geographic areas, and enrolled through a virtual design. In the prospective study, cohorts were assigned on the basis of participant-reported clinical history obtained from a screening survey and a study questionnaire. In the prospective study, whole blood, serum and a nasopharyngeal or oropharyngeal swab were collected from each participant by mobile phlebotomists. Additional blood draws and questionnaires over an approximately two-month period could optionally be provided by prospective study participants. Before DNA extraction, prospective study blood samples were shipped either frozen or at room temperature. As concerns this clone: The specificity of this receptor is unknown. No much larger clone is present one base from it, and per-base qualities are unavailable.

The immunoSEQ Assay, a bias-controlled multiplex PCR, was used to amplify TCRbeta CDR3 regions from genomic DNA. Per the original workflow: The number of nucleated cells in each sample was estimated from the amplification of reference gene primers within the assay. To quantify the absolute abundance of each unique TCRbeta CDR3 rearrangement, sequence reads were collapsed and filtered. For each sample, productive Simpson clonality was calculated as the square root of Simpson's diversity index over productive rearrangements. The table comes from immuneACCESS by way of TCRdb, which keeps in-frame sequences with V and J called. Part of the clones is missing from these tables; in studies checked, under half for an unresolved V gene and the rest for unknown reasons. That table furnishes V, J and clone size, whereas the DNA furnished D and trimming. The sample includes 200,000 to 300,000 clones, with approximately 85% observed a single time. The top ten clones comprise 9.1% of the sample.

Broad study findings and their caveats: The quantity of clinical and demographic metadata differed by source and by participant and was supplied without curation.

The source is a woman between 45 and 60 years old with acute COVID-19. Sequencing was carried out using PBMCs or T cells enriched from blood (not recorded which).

The CDR3 reads CASSEGVLNTEAFF. In nucleotide form, the sequence is TGCGCCAGCAGCGAAGGGGTTTTGAACACTGAAGCTTTCTTT. The rearranged segments are TRBV5-1 and TRBJ1-1, with TRBD1 perhaps the D gene, on 5 matching bases. The junction shows trimming of 4 bases on V and 0 bases on J, plus 10 bases between the germline ends. The CDR3 contains 14 residues, cysteine and phenylalanine counted. Only the CDR3 DNA is retained, 42 bases long and in frame from the first base. According to the germline V gene, CDR1 reads SGHRS and CDR2 reads YFSETQ.